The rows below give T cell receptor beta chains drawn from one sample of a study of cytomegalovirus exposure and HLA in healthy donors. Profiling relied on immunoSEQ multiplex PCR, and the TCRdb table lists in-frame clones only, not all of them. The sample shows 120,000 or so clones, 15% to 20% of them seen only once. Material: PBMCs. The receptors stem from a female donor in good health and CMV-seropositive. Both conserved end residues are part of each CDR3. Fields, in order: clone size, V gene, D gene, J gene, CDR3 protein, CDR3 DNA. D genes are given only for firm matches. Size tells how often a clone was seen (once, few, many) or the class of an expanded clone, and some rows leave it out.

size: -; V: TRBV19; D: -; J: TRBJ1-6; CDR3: CASSLAAGIRDNSPLHF; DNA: TGTGCCAGTAGCCTCGCGGCGGGGATTCGTGATAATTCACCCCTCCACTTT
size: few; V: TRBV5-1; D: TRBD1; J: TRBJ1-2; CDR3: CASSLDPGQGGGYTF; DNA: TGCGCCAGCAGCTTGGACCCGGGACAGGGCGGAGGCTACACCTTC
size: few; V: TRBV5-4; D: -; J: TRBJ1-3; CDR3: CASSLGGGGNTIYF; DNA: TGTGCCAGCAGCTTGGGAGGGGGTGGAAACACCATATATTTT
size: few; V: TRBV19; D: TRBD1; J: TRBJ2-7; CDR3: CASSIDQGAGYEQYF; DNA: TGTGCCAGTAGTATAGATCAGGGGGCGGGCTACGAGCAGTACTTC
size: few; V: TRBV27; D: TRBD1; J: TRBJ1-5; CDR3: CASSRGQAAQPQHF; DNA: TGTGCCAGCAGTCGGGGACAGGCGGCTCAGCCCCAGCATTTT
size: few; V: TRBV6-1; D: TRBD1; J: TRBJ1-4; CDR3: CASSEGQGPANEKLFF; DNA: TGTGCCAGCAGTGAGGGACAGGGACCCGCTAATGAAAAACTGTTTTTT
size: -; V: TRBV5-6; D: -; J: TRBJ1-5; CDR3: CASSAPNQPQHF; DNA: TGTGCCAGCAGCGCGCCGAATCAGCCCCAGCATTTT
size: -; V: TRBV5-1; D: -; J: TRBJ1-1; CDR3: CASSLDPQGNTEAFF; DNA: TGCGCCAGCAGCTTGGATCCTCAGGGAAACACTGAAGCTTTCTTT
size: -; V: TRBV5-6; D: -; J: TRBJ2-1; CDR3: CASSLYLRRGGNEQFF; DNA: TGTGCCAGCAGCTTGTATCTGCGGAGGGGGGGAAATGAGCAGTTCTTC
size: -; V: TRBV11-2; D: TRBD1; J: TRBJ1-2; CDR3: CASSSTRTGGDGYTF; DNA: TGTGCCAGCAGCTCAACAAGGACAGGGGGCGATGGCTACACCTTC
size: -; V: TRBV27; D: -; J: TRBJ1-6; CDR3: CASSQGPRVPLHF; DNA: TGTGCCAGCAGCCAGGGTCCTCGGGTTCCCCTCCACTTT
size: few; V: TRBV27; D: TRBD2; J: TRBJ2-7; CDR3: CASRSSGSYEQYF; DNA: TGTGCCAGCCGGAGTAGCGGGAGCTACGAGCAGTACTTC
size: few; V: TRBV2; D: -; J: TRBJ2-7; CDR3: CASSLARLSYEQYF; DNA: TGTGCCAGCAGCCTGGCTCGACTATCCTACGAGCAGTACTTC
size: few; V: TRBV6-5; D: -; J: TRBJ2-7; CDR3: CASRLTGYSYEQYF; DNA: TGTGCCAGCAGATTGACAGGTTACTCCTACGAGCAGTACTTC
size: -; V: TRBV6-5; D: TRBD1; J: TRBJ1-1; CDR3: CASSTRGLITEAFF; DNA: TGTGCCAGCAGCACCAGGGGGCTGATAACTGAAGCTTTCTTT